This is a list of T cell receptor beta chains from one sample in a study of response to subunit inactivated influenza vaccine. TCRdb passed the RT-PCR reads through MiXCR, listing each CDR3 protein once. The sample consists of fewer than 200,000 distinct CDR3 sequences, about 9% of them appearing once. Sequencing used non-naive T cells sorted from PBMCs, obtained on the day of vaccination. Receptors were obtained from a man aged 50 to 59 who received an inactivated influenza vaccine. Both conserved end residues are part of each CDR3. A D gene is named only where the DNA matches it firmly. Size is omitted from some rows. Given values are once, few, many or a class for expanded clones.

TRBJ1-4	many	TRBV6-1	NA	CASSEESGVFEKLFF	TGTGCCAGCAGTGAAGAATCAGGGGTTTTTGAAAAACTGTTTTTT
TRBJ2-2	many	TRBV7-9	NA	CASSPLDRSHTGELFF	TGTGCCAGCAGCCCATTGGACAGATCTCACACCGGGGAGCTGTTTTTT
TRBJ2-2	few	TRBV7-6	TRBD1	CASSSPGQGSGELFF	TGTGCCAGCAGCTCCCCGGGACAGGGATCCGGGGAGCTGTTTTTT
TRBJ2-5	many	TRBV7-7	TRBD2	CASSFGTSGSGETQYF	TGTGCCAGCAGCTTTGGGACTAGCGGGAGCGGAGAGACCCAGTACTTC
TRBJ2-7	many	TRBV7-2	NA	CASSLGPAFYEQYF	TGTGCCAGCAGCCTGGGACCAGCCTTCTACGAGCAGTACTTC
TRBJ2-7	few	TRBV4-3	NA	CASSQEERYEQYF	TGCGCCAGCAGCCAAGAGGAACGTTACGAGCAGTACTTC
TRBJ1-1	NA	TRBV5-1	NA	CASSLAPTGSGTEAFF	TGCGCCAGCAGCTTGGCCCCTACAGGGAGCGGCACTGAAGCTTTCTTT
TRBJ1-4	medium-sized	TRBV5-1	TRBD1	CASSLGTARVENELFF	TGCGCCAGCAGCCTCGGGACAGCTAGGGTCGAAAATGAACTGTTTTTT
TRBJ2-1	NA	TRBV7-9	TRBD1	CASSPTQGINEQFF	TGTGCCAGCAGCCCTACACAGGGGATCAATGAGCAGTTCTTC
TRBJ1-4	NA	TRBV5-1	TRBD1	CASSGMGTGANEKLFF	TGCGCCAGCAGCGGAATGGGGACAGGGGCTAATGAAAAACTGTTTTTT
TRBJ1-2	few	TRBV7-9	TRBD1	CASSTGTGSDGYTF	TGTGCCAGCAGCACCGGGACAGGGAGCGATGGCTACACCTTC
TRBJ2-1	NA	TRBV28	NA	CASSSLGSSYNEQFF	TGTGCCAGCAGTTCCTTGGGTAGCTCCTACAATGAGCAGTTCTTC
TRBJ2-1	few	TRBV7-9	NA	CASSLEGERDEQFF	TGTGCCAGCAGCTTAGAGGGGGAGCGCGATGAGCAGTTCTTC
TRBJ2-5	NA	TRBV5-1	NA	CASSLTVKETQYF	TGCGCCAGCAGCTTGACAGTAAAAGAGACCCAGTACTTC
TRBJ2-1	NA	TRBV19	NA	CASSMGTYNEQFF	TGTGCCAGTAGTATGGGGACGTACAATGAGCAGTTCTTC
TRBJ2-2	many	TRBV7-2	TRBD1	CASTTRQGTGELFF	TGTGCCAGCACCACCCGACAGGGGACCGGGGAGCTGTTTTTT
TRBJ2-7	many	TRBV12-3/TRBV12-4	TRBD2	CASSSGGAREQYF	TGTGCCAGCAGTTCGGGGGGGGCGCGGGAGCAGTACTTC
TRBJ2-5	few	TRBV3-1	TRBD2	CASSPRGGTQYF	TGTGCCAGCAGCCCACGGGGGGGGACCCAGTACTTC
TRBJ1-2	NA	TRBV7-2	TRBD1	CASSWTGGTLGYTF	TGTGCCAGCAGCTGGACAGGGGGAACTCTAGGCTACACCTTC